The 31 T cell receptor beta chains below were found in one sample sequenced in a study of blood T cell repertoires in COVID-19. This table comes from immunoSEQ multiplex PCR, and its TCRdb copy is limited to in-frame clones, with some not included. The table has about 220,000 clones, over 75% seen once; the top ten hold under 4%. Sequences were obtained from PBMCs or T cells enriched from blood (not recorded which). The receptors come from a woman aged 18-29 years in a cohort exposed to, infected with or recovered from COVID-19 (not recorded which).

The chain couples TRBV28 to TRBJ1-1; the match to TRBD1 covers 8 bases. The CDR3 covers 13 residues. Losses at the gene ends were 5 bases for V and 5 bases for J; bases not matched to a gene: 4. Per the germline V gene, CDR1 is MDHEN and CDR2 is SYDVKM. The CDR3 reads CASSVTGGTEAFF. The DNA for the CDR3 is TGTGCCAGCAGTGTAACAGGGGGGACTGAAGCTTTCTTT.

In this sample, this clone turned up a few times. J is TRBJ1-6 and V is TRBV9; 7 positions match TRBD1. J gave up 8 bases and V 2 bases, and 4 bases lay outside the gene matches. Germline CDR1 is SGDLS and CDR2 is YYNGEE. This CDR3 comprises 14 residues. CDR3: CASSVDGQDSPLHF. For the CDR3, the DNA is TGTGCCAGCAGCGTGGATGGACAGGATTCACCCCTCCACTTT.

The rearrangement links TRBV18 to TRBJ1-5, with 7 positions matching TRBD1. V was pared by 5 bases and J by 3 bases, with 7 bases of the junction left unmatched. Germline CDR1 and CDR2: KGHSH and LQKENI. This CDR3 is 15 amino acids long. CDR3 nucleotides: TGTGCCAGCTCAGAAGACAGGGTATACAATCAGCCCCAGCATTTT. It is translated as CASSEDRVYNQPQHF.

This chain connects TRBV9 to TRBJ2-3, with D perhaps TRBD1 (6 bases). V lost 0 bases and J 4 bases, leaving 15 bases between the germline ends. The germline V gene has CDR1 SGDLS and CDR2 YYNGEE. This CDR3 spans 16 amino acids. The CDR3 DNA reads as TGTGCCAGCAGCGTAGGTGTTGGACAGTCTTCAGATACGCAGTATTTT. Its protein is CASSVGVGQSSDTQYF.

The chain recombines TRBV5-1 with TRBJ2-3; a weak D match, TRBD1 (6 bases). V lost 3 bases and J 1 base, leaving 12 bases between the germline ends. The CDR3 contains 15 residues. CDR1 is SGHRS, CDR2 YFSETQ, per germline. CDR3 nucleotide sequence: TGCGCCAGCAGCTCCACAGGGCATCGCACAGATACGCAGTATTTT. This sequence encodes CASSSTGHRTDTQYF.

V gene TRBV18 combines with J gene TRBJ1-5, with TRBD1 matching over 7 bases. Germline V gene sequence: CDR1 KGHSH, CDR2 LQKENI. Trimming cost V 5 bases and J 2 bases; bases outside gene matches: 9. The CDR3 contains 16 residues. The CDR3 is CASSDRQGGGNQPQHF. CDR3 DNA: TGTGCCAGCTCAGACAGACAGGGAGGTGGCAATCAGCCCCAGCATTTT.

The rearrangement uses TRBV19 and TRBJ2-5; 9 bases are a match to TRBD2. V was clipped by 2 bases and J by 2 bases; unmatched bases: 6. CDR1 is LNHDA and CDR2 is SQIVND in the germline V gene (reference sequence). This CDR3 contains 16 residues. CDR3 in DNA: TGTGCCAGTAGTATAACGTCAGCGGGGGGTCAAGAGACCCAGTACTTC. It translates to CASSITSAGGQETQYF.

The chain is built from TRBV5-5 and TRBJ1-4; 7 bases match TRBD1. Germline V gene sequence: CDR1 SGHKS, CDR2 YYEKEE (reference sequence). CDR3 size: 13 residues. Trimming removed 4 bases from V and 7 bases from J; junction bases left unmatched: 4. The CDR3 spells CASSHRGGEKLFF. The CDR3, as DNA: TGTGCCAGCAGCCACAGGGGAGGTGAAAAACTGTTTTTT.

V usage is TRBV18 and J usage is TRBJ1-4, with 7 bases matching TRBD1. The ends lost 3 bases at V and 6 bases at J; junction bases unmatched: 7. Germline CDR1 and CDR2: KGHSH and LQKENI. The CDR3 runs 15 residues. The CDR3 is CASSPQGETYEKLFF. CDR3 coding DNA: TGTGCCAGCTCACCTCAGGGGGAGACATATGAAAAACTGTTTTTT.

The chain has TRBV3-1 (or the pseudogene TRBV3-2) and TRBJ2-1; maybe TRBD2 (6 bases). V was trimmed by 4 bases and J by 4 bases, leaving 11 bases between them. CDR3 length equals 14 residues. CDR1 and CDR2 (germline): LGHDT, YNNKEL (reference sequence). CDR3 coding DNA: TGTGCCAGCAGCCTTCATAGCGGATACAATGAGCAGTTCTTC. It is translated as CASSLHSGYNEQFF.

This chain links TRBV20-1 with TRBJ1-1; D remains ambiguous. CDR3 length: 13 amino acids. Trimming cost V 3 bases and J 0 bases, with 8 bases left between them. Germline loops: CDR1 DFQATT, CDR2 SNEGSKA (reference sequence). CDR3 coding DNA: TGCAGTGCTAGTGTCGAGTTGAACACTGAAGCTTTCTTT. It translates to CSASVELNTEAFF.

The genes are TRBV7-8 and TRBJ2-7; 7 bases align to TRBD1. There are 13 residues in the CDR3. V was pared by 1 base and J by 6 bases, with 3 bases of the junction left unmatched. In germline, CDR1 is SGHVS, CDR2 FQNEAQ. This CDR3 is CASSLEGAVEQYF. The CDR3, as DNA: TGTGCCAGCAGCTTAGAGGGGGCGGTCGAGCAGTACTTC.

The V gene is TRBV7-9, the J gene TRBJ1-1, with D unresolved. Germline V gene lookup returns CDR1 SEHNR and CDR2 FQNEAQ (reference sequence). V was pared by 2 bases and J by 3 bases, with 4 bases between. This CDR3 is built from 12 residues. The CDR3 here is CASSLLDTEAFF. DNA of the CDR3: TGTGCCAGCAGCTTACTTGACACTGAAGCTTTCTTT.

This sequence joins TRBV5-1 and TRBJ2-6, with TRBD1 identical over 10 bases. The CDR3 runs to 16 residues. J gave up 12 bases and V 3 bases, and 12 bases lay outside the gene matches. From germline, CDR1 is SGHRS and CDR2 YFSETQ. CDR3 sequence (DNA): TGCGCCAGCAGCTCTTCTTCCGGGACAGGGGATACCGTCCTGACTTTC. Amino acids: CASSSSSGTGDTVLTF.

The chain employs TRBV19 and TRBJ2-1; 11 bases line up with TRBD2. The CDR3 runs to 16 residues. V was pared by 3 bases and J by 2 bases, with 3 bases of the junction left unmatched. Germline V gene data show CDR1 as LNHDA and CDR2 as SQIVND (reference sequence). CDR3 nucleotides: TGTGCCAGTAGTATTATGACTAGCGGGACCTACAATGAGCAGTTCTTC. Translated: CASSIMTSGTYNEQFF.

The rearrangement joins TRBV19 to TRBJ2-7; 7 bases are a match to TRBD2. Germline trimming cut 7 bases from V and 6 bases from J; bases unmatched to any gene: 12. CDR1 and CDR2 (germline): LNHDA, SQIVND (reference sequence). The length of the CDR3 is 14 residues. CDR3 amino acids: CASTRGGEASEQYF. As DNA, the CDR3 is TGTGCCAGTACTAGGGGAGGGGAGGCCAGCGAGCAGTACTTC.

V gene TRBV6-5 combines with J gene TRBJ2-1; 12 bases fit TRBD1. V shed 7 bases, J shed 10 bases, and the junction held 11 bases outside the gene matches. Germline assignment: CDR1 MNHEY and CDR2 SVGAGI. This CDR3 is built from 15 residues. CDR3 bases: TGTGCCAGCAACGACCGGGACAGGGGGCTGCAGGAGCAGTTCTTC. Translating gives CASNDRDRGLQEQFF.

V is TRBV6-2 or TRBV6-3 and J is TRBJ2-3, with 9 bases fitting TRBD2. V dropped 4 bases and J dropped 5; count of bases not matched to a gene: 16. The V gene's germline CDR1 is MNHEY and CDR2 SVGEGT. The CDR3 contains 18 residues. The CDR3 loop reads CASSSPAGAGGPGDTQYF. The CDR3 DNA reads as TGTGCCAGCAGTTCTCCCGCTGGGGCGGGGGGGCCGGGAGATACGCAGTATTTT.

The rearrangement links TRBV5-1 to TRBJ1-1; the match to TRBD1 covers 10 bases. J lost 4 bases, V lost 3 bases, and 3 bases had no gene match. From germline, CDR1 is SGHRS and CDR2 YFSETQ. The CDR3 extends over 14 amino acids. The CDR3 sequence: CASSWTGGGTEAFF. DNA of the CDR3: TGCGCCAGCAGCTGGACAGGGGGTGGCACTGAAGCTTTCTTT.

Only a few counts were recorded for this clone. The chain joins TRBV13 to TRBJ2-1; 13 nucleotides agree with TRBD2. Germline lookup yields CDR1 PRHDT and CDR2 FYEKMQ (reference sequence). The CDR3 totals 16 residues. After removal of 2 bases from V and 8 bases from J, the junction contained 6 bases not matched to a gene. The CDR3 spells CASSLRTSGGFDEQFF. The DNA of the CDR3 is TGTGCCAGCAGCTTAAGGACTAGCGGGGGCTTCGATGAGCAGTTCTTC.

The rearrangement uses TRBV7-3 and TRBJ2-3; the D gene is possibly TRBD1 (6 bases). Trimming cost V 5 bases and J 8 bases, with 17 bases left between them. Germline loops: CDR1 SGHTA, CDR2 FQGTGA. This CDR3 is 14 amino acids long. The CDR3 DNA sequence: TGTGCCAGCAGCCCAGAACCGGCACAGGGTACGCAGTATTTT. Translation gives CASSPEPAQGTQYF. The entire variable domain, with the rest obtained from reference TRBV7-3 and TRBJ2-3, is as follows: GAGVSQTPSNKVTEKGKYVELRCDPISGHTALYWYRQSLGQGPEFLIYFQGTGAADDSGLPNDRFFAVRPEGSVSTLKIQRTERGDSAVYLCASSPEPAQGTQYFGPGTRLTVL.

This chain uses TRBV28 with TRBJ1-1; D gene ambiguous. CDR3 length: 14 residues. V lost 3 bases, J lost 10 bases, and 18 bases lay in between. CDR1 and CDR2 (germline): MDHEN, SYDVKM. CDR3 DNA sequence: TGTGCCAGCAGTTTCTGGGCTCCCCACACCGGAGCTTTCTTT. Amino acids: CASSFWAPHTGAFF.

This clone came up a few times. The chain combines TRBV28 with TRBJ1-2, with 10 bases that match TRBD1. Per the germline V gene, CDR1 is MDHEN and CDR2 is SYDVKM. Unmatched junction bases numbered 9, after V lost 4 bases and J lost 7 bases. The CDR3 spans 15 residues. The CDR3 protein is CASSSPGQGLGGYTF. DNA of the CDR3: TGTGCCAGCAGTTCACCGGGACAGGGGTTGGGTGGCTACACCTTC.

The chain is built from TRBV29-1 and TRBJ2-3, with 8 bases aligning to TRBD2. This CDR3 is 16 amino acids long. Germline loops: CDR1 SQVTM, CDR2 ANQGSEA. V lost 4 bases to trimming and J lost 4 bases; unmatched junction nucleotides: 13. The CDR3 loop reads CSVGLAGPGLADTQYF. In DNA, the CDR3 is TGCAGCGTTGGCCTAGCGGGCCCCGGTTTGGCAGATACGCAGTATTTT.

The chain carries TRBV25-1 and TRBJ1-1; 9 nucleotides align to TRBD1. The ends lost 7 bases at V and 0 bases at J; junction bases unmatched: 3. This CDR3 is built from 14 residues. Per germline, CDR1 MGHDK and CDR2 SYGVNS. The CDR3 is CASIRTGVNTEAFF. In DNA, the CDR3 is TGTGCCAGCATCCGGACAGGGGTGAACACTGAAGCTTTCTTT. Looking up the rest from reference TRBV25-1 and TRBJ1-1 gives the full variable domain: EADIYQTPRYLVIGTGKKITLECSQTMGHDKMYWYQQDPGMELHLIHYSYGVNSTEKGDLSSESTVSRIRTEHFPLTLESARPSHTSQYLCASIRTGVNTEAFFGQGTRLTVV.

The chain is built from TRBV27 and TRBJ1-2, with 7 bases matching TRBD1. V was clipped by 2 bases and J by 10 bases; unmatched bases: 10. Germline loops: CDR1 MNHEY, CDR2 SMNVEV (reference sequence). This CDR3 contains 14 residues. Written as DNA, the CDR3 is TGTGCCAGCAGTTTAAGGAGACAGGGATATCTCTACACCTTC. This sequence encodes CASSLRRQGYLYTF.

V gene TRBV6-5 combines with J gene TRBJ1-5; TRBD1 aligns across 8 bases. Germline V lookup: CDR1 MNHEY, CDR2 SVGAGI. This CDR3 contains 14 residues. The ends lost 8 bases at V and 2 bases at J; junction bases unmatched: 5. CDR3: CASEPDRGNQPQHF. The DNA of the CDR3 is TGTGCCAGCGAGCCGGACAGGGGCAATCAGCCCCAGCATTTT.

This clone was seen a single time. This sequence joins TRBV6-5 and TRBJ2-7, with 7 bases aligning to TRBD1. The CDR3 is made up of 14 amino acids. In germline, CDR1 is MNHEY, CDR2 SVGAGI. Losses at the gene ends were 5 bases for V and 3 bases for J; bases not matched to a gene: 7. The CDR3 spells CASSMTGLLYEQYF. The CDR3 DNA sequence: TGTGCCAGCAGTATGACAGGGCTCCTCTACGAGCAGTACTTC.

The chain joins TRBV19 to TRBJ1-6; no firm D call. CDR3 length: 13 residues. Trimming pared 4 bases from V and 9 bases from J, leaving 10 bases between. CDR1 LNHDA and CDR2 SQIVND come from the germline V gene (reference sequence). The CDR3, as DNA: TGTGCCAGTAGTACAGACAACAGTTCACCCCTCCACTTT. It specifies CASSTDNSSPLHF. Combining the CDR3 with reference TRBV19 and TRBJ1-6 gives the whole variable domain DGGITQSPKYLFRKEGQNVTLSCEQNLNHDAMYWYRQDPGQGLRLIYYSQIVNDFQKGDIAEGYSVSREKKESFPLTVTSAQKNPTAFYLCASSTDNSSPLHFGNGTRLTVT.

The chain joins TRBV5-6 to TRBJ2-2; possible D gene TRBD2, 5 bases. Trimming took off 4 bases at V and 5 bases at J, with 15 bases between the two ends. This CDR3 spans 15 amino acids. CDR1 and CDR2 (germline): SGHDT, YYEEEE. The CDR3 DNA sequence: TGTGCCAGCAGCCCGCTCGGGGTCGAAACCGGGGAGCTGTTTTTT. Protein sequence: CASSPLGVETGELFF.

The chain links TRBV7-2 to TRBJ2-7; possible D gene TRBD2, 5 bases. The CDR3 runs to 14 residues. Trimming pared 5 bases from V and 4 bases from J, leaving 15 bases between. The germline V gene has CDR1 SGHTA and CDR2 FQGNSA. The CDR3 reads CASSTRGEPYEQYF. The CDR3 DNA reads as TGTGCCAGCAGCACACGGGGAGAACCTTACGAGCAGTACTTC.